This note documents a single T cell receptor beta chain sequence. Antigen unknown. The data were taken from a study of cytomegalovirus exposure and HLA in healthy donors. The overall study: Approximately 190 million T cells yielded approximately 100 million unique TCR beta sequences, as an earlier analysis found. General observations from the study: Later analysis identified a missense DCLRE1C variant that was linked to TCR beta V- and J-gene trimming. It is likely that the observed cluster of highly shared sequence variants was a sequencing artifact. TCR beta chains associated with HLA were, in a later analysis, more clonally expanded than equally common others.

Looked up from germline, CDR1 is LGHNA and CDR2 is YSLEER. The CDR3 runs to 15 residues. Primers included in the PCR were 60 Vbeta and 13 Jbeta primers. Profiling relied on immunoSEQ multiplex PCR, and the TCRdb table lists in-frame clones only, not all of them. The sample carries under 95,000 clones, under 85% recorded once. The clonotype originates from a boy younger than 18 in good health and CMV-seronegative. The V gene is TRBV4-3, the J gene TRBJ2-7; 7 bases are shared with TRBD2. The DNA end is a closer match to TRBJ2-1, so the J assignment may be wrong. Sequenced material: PBMCs. The CDR3 region has the DNA TGCGCCAGCAGCCAAGTGATTGGGGGGGAAAGGGAGCAGTTCTTC. Its translation is CASSQVIGGEREQFF.